Below, 15 T cell receptor beta chains from the same sample are listed, as sequenced in a study of blood T cell repertoires in COVID-19. Some clones are missing from TCRdb's copy, which holds only in-frame ones; the method was immunoSEQ multiplex PCR. This table holds about 270,000 clones, 84% found once. The specimen sequenced was peripheral blood. The receptor set was obtained from a human donor in a cohort sampled during active COVID-19.

The chain couples TRBV10-2 to TRBJ1-2; D is unclear. Trimming stripped 8 bases from V and 7 bases from J, with 11 bases between. The germline V gene encodes CDR1 WSHSY and CDR2 SAAADI. This CDR3 is built from 11 residues. For the CDR3, the DNA is TGCGCCAGCTCGTCCACTTCTGGCTACACCTTC. It codes for CASSSTSGYTF.

This chain joins TRBV19 and TRBJ2-7; TRBD2 might be the D (6 bases). Germline CDR1 reads LNHDA; CDR2 reads SQIVND (reference sequence). The V end was cut by 3 bases, the J end by 7 bases, with 19 bases between. CDR3 length equals 15 residues. Here the CDR3 DNA reads TGTGCCAGTAGTATTAGCGGTCGCGGGGTGAGGGAGCAGTACTTC. Its translation is CASSISGRGVREQYF.

V usage is TRBV6-2 or TRBV6-3 and J usage is TRBJ2-7; D uncertain. V was cut by 2 bases and J by 3 bases, with 8 bases left in between. This CDR3 spans 13 amino acids. In germline, CDR1 is MNHEY, CDR2 SVGEGT. This chain's CDR3 is CASSYGQIYEQYF. The CDR3 nucleotides are TGTGCCAGCAGTTACGGGCAGATCTACGAGCAGTACTTC.

The chain has TRBV6-5 and TRBJ1-4; maybe TRBD1 (5 bases). V lost 6 bases to trimming and J lost 6 bases, with 17 bases between them. In germline, CDR1 is MNHEY, CDR2 SVGAGI. This CDR3 has 15 amino acids. The CDR3: CASRPDSLLDEKLFF. The CDR3 DNA reads as TGTGCCAGCAGACCAGACAGTCTTTTAGATGAAAAACTGTTTTTT.

The DNA for the CDR3 is TGCGCCAGCAGCTTGGGGGACAGGACGCATGGCTACACCTTC. As protein: CASSLGDRTHGYTF. The chain combines TRBV5-1 with TRBJ1-2, with 8 bases matching TRBD1. J lost 6 bases, V lost 0 bases, and 4 bases had no gene match. CDR1 and CDR2 from the germline V gene are SGHRS and YFSETQ. The CDR3 consists of 14 residues.

The chain uses TRBV9 and TRBJ1-4; TRBD1 is a possible D gene (6 bases). The CDR3 is 14 amino acids. Looked up from germline, CDR1 is SGDLS and CDR2 is YYNGEE. V lost 4 bases to trimming and J lost 7 bases, with 14 bases between them. In nucleotides, the CDR3 is TGTGCCAGCAGCCCCGGGGGGCCTGGTGAAAAACTGTTTTTT. Translation gives CASSPGGPGEKLFF. The variable domain in full, with the rest retrieved from reference TRBV9 and TRBJ1-4, is DSGVTQTPKHLITATGQRVTLRCSPRSGDLSVYWYQQSLDQGLQFLIQYYNGEERAKGNILERFSAQQFPDLHSELNLSSLELGDSALYFCASSPGGPGEKLFFGSGTQLSVL.

This clone was detected many times. Other DNA sequences in this sample translate to the same CDR3. The V gene is TRBV5-1, the J gene TRBJ2-7; 9 bases match TRBD2. The germline V gene encodes CDR1 SGHRS and CDR2 YFSETQ. This CDR3 is 15 amino acids long. The J segment lost 3 bases and the V segment lost 1 base, leaving 5 bases of the junction unmatched. The CDR3 loop is CASSLTAGGGYEQYF. The CDR3 DNA reads TGCGCCAGCAGCTTGACAGCGGGGGGCGGCTACGAGCAGTACTTC.

This chain joins TRBV6-5 and TRBJ1-2, with D perhaps TRBD1 (5 bases). The V and J ends lost 0 bases and 5 bases respectively, with 13 bases between them. The CDR3 sequence is 15 residues long. Looked up from germline, CDR1 is MNHEY and CDR2 is SVGAGI. CDR3 in amino acids: CASSYSRQGFYGYTF. CDR3 nucleotide sequence: TGTGCCAGCAGTTACTCGAGGCAGGGTTTTTATGGCTACACCTTC.

This sequence joins TRBV6-2 or TRBV6-3 and TRBJ2-7, with 10 bases identical to TRBD1. J lost 6 bases, V lost 0 bases, and 17 bases had no gene match. The CDR3 runs to 19 residues. CDR1 is MNHEY, CDR2 SVGEGT, per germline. The CDR3 sequence: CASSYSLGQGGHTFAEQYF. CDR3 DNA: TGTGCCAGCAGTTACTCGCTCGGACAGGGGGGCCACACGTTTGCCGAGCAGTACTTC.

The count of this clone is one. The chain combines TRBV11-2 with TRBJ2-4, with TRBD1 as a possible D gene (5 bases). With 0 bases removed from V and 4 bases from J, the gap between germline ends came to 10 bases. Germline V lookup: CDR1 SGHAT, CDR2 FQNNGV. This CDR3 has 15 amino acids. The CDR3 nucleotides are TGTGCCAGCAGCTTAGATCCGACAGCTAAAAACATTCAGTACTTC. This translates into CASSLDPTAKNIQYF.

The chain recombines TRBV7-9 with TRBJ1-1; 8 bases are shared with TRBD1. Germline V CDR1 and CDR2: SEHNR, FQNEAQ (reference sequence). Trimming cost V 7 bases and J 1 base; bases outside gene matches: 11. The CDR3 is made up of 16 amino acids. The CDR3 region is CASTPSLGQANTEAFF. CDR3 bases: TGTGCCAGCACCCCAAGCTTGGGACAGGCGAACACTGAAGCTTTCTTT.

This rearrangement joins TRBV29-1 to TRBJ2-7, with 8 nucleotides matching TRBD1. The V gene's germline CDR1 is SQVTM and CDR2 ANQGSEA. The ends lost 3 bases at V and 2 bases at J; junction bases unmatched: 3. CDR3 length equals 13 residues. The CDR3 sequence: CSVDRQGTYEQYF. In DNA, the CDR3 is TGCAGCGTTGACCGACAGGGGACCTACGAGCAGTACTTC.

A remark on this clone: Relative to the germline gene, one junction end is altered; a read error may explain this. This chain joins TRBV4-2 and TRBJ2-3; 9 nucleotides match TRBD2. CDR3 length: 17 amino acids. In germline, CDR1 is LGHNA, CDR2 YNFKEQ. The CDR3 region is CASSQEGSGGLTDTQYF. The CDR3, as DNA: TGTGCCAGCAGTCAAGAGGGTAGCGGGGGCCTCACAGATACGCAGTATTTT.

This rearrangement joins TRBV29-1 to TRBJ2-5, with D uncertain. The CDR3 contains 13 residues. V dropped 4 bases and J dropped 0 bases, with 9 bases sitting between them. Germline-derived CDR1 and CDR2 are SQVTM and ANQGSEA. The CDR3 is CSVGPLYQETQYF. Written as DNA, the CDR3 is TGCAGCGTTGGCCCTCTATACCAAGAGACCCAGTACTTC.

The gene calls are TRBV6-5 and TRBJ1-5; 8 positions match TRBD1. V lost 7 bases and J lost 0; bases outside the gene matches: 2. There are 14 residues in the CDR3. Germline CDR1 MNHEY, CDR2 SVGAGI. The CDR3 is CASITGGSNQPQHF. The DNA of the CDR3 is TGTGCCAGCATTACAGGGGGTAGCAATCAGCCCCAGCATTTT.